These 20 T cell receptor beta chains were sequenced from one sample in a study of T cells in localized non-small cell lung cancer. Clones were sequenced by immunoSEQ multiplex PCR, and TCRdb holds only the in-frame ones, with some missing. The profile shows around 29,000 clones, 88% of them singletons. The input for sequencing was peripheral blood, taken before any cancer treatment. The receptors stem from a female donor of 60 years or more with stage III squamous cell lung carcinoma.

This chain uses TRBV7-9 with TRBJ2-2; D is uncertain. The germline V gene has CDR1 SEHNR and CDR2 FQNEAQ (reference sequence). The CDR3 totals 16 residues. V lost 1 base, J lost 5 bases, and 14 bases lay in between. This CDR3 reads CASSLDLWAGTGELFF. CDR3 DNA: TGTGCCAGCAGCTTAGATCTCTGGGCTGGTACCGGGGAGCTGTTTTTT.

This clone was counted once. The chain links TRBV7-2 to TRBJ2-3; no definite D call. Germline V lookup: CDR1 SGHTA, CDR2 FQGNSA. Trimming took 5 bases from V and 3 from J, leaving 9 bases between them. The CDR3 has 13 residues. The CDR3 region is CASSIGWTDTQYF. CDR3 nucleotides: TGTGCCAGCAGCATCGGTTGGACAGATACGCAGTATTTT.

This chain joins TRBV21-1 and TRBJ1-5; the table's D gene call, TRBD1, was not cross checked with the DNA. TRBV21-1 is termed a pseudogene. The CDR3 sequence is 21 residues long. CDR3 bases: TGTGCCAGCAGCAAAGAAACTACCGAGGACAGTCACCCTGTTAGCAATCAGCCCCAGCATTTT. Protein product: CASSKETTEDSHPVSNQPQHF.

The V call is TRBV7-9, the J call TRBJ2-7; the match to TRBD2 covers 12 bases. Per the germline V gene, CDR1 is SEHNR and CDR2 is FQNEAQ (reference sequence). Trimming took 4 bases from V and 7 from J; bases not matched to a gene: 5. The CDR3 is 14 residues long. The CDR3 coding sequence is TGTGCCAGCAGCTCTAGCGGGGGGGCCTCGGAGCAGTACTTC. The encoded protein is CASSSSGGASEQYF.

The chain couples TRBV9 to TRBJ2-1; 13 nucleotides agree with TRBD2. The CDR3 spans 16 residues. J lost 8 bases, V lost 1 base, and 6 bases had no gene match. Germline lookup yields CDR1 SGDLS and CDR2 YYNGEE. DNA for the CDR3: TGTGCCAGCAGCGTAAGGACTAGCGGGAGTAGGGATGAGCAGTTCTTC. Protein sequence: CASSVRTSGSRDEQFF.

The chain uses TRBV5-4 and TRBJ1-4, with a possible D match to TRBD1 (5 bases). The germline V gene encodes CDR1 SGHNT and CDR2 YYREEE (reference sequence). V lost 4 bases, J lost 5 bases, and 15 bases lay in between. The CDR3 covers 15 residues. The CDR3 region is CASSKGDGVNEKLFF. The DNA for the CDR3 is TGTGCCAGCAGCAAAGGGGACGGAGTAAATGAAAAACTGTTTTTT. Full variable domain (rest looked up from reference TRBV5-4 and TRBJ1-4): ETGVTQSPTHLIKTRGQQVTLRCSSQSGHNTVSWYQQALGQGPQFIFQYYREEENGRGNFPPRFSGLQFPNYSSELNVNALELDDSALYLCASSKGDGVNEKLFFGSGTQLSVL.

This clone was recorded once. The V and J genes are TRBV4-3 and TRBJ2-7; 9 bases agree with TRBD1. With 0 bases clipped from V and 6 bases from J, the junction kept 9 bases outside the gene matches. CDR1 and CDR2 from the germline V gene are LGHNA and YSLEER. The CDR3 extends over 16 amino acids. The CDR3 is CASSQDTDRGRREQYF. The CDR3 DNA follows: TGCGCCAGCAGCCAAGATACGGACAGGGGCCGGCGCGAGCAGTACTTC.

The rearrangement uses TRBV5-4 and TRBJ2-1; 11 positions match TRBD2. V was pared by 6 bases and J by 9 bases, with 14 bases of the junction left unmatched. This CDR3 region has 16 residues. Per the germline V gene, CDR1 is SGHNT and CDR2 is YYREEE (reference sequence). CDR3 amino acids: CASTRGGSGGDGEQFF. The CDR3 DNA is TGTGCCAGCACCCGAGGGGGTAGCGGGGGGGATGGTGAGCAGTTCTTC.

The chain uses TRBV6-6 and TRBJ2-7; TRBD2 agrees at 11 bases. V lost 2 bases, J lost 3 bases, and 3 bases stayed unmatched. CDR3 length: 15 amino acids. Germline values: CDR1 MNHNY, CDR2 SVGAGI (reference sequence). In DNA form, the CDR3 reads TGTGCCAGCAGTTACGTAGCGGGGGGGAGCTACGAGCAGTACTTC. It translates to CASSYVAGGSYEQYF.

To note about this clone: An end of the junction differs from the germline gene, which may be a read error. The CDR3 loop reads CASSVAAGGFPSGF. DNA of the CDR3: TGTGCCAGCAGCGTAGCAGCGGGGGGGTTTCCATCCGGCTTT. This chain connects TRBV9 to TRBJ2-3; 10 bases map to TRBD2. The germline CDR1 and CDR2 sequences are SGDLS and YYNGEE. This CDR3 has 14 amino acids.

The chain has TRBV4-3 and TRBJ2-7; 7 nucleotides match TRBD1. The CDR3 runs 15 residues. Per germline, CDR1 LGHNA and CDR2 YSLEER. V lost 4 bases, J lost 3 bases, and 9 bases stayed unmatched. The CDR3 sequence: CASSLRTGTLYEQYF. The CDR3 DNA reads as TGCGCCAGCAGCCTCCGGACAGGAACACTCTACGAGCAGTACTTC.

This chain joins TRBV2 and TRBJ2-6, with D tentatively TRBD2 (6 bases). This CDR3 is built from 14 residues. V was pared by 8 bases and J by 1 base, with 9 bases between. CDR1 and CDR2 (germline): SNHLY, FYNNEI. The CDR3 loop reads CASVRESGANVLTF. CDR3 coding DNA: TGTGCCAGCGTGCGGGAATCTGGGGCCAACGTCCTGACTTTC.

This chain joins TRBV28 and TRBJ1-5; D uncertain. CDR3 length: 12 amino acids. V lost 6 bases to trimming and J lost 0 bases, with 3 bases between them. Germline-derived CDR1 and CDR2 are MDHEN and SYDVKM. Here the CDR3 DNA reads TGTGCCAGCAGCTATAGCAATCAGCCCCAGCATTTT. As protein: CASSYSNQPQHF.

This rearrangement joins TRBV7-3 to TRBJ2-2; D call uncertain. Germline V gene sequence: CDR1 SGHTA, CDR2 FQGTGA. The CDR3 is 15 amino acids. The V end was cut by 2 bases, the J end by 4 bases, with 11 bases between. CDR3 amino acids: CASSLSAAVTGELFF. For the CDR3, the DNA is TGTGCCAGCAGCTTATCGGCGGCGGTCACCGGGGAGCTGTTTTTT.

V usage is TRBV19 and J usage is TRBJ2-7; a weak D match, TRBD2 (6 bases). The CDR3 contains 14 residues. From germline, CDR1 is LNHDA and CDR2 SQIVND (reference sequence). V lost 3 bases to trimming and J lost 3 bases, with 12 bases between them. Written as DNA, the CDR3 is TGTGCCAGTAGTATGGGTCAGGGAGGCTACGAGCAGTACTTC. It translates to CASSMGQGGYEQYF. The complete variable domain, with remaining parts taken from reference TRBV19 and TRBJ2-7, reads DGGITQSPKYLFRKEGQNVTLSCEQNLNHDAMYWYRQDPGQGLRLIYYSQIVNDFQKGDIAEGYSVSREKKESFPLTVTSAQKNPTAFYLCASSMGQGGYEQYFGPGTRLTVT.

This clone has only one observation. The chain uses TRBV28 and TRBJ2-7, with TRBD1 identical over 8 bases. In germline, CDR1 is MDHEN, CDR2 SYDVKM. The CDR3 loop spans 15 amino acids. The V segment lost 5 bases and the J segment 5 bases; nucleotides outside the gene matches: 11. This CDR3 reads CASSLPGTGAHEQYF. CDR3 bases: TGTGCCAGCAGTCTCCCCGGGACAGGCGCCCACGAGCAGTACTTC.

V gene TRBV7-2 combines with J gene TRBJ2-5; tentatively, D is TRBD2 (5 bases). Germline-derived CDR1 and CDR2 are SGHTA and FQGNSA. V was clipped by 4 bases and J by 7 bases, with 13 bases between them. The CDR3 loop spans 13 amino acids. As DNA, the CDR3 is TGTGCCAGCAGCTCTAGCCCCTCTGGGACCCAGTACTTC. It yields the protein CASSSSPSGTQYF.

The rearrangement links TRBV28 to TRBJ2-7; D is uncertain. Trimming took 5 bases from V and 6 from J, leaving 20 bases between them. Germline CDR1 is MDHEN and CDR2 is SYDVKM. CDR3 length equals 15 residues. CDR3 sequence: CASSPWQAVGPEQYF. DNA of the CDR3: TGTGCCAGCAGTCCCTGGCAGGCGGTGGGTCCCGAGCAGTACTTC.

This chain links TRBV7-9 with TRBJ2-3; perhaps TRBD2 as D (6 bases). Trimming shortened V by 4 bases and J by 2 bases, and 13 bases separated the two germline ends. This CDR3 is 15 amino acids long. The V gene's germline CDR1 is SEHNR and CDR2 FQNEAQ (reference sequence). CDR3 residues: CASSSGLPHTDTQYF. The CDR3 bases are TGTGCCAGCAGCTCGGGACTTCCACACACAGATACGCAGTATTTT.

The V call is TRBV7-6, the J call TRBJ2-5; D not certain. Between the trimmed V and J ends, which lost 1 base and 2 bases, there was a span of 5 bases. Germline V gene data show CDR1 as SGHVS and CDR2 as FNYEAQ. This CDR3 region has 13 residues. CDR3 sequence: CASSLGQQETQYF. CDR3 bases: TGTGCCAGCAGCTTAGGTCAGCAAGAGACCCAGTACTTC.